This T cell receptor beta chain emerged from a study of cytomegalovirus exposure and HLA in healthy donors. About the research overall: Unique TCRs from HLA-typed donors, 65 million to 85 million of them, were held in an early data release.

The V gene's germline CDR1 is SEHNR and CDR2 FQNEAQ (reference sequence). V lost 5 bases, J lost 1 base, and 4 bases stayed unmatched. CDR3 length: 14 amino acids. The PCR had 60 Vbeta and 13 Jbeta primers. The repertoire was sequenced with immunoSEQ multiplex PCR; TCRdb's copy has only in-frame clones and lacks some. The table lists 50,000 to 60,000 clones, about 77% of them singletons, with 2.5% to 3% in the top ten. The chain couples TRBV7-9 to TRBJ1-1, with TRBD1 matching over 7 bases. Material for sequencing was PBMCs. This clonotype was obtained from a woman in her thirties or forties in good health and CMV-seropositive. The chain's CDR3 is CASSAGQENTEAFF. In DNA form, the CDR3 reads TGTGCCAGCAGCGCCGGACAGGAGAACACTGAAGCTTTCTTT.